What follows are 32 T cell receptor beta chains derived from one specimen sequenced in a study of blood T cell repertoires in COVID-19. Assay: immunoSEQ multiplex PCR; the TCRdb copy retains only in-frame clones and omits some. Altogether around 290,000 clones are present, around 86% being singletons, with the ten largest covering 1.7%. The specimen sequenced was PBMCs or T cells enriched from blood (not recorded which). These receptor sequences come from a woman aged 35 to 49 who had recovered from COVID-19.

V and J are TRBV5-4 and TRBJ2-2; 9 bases agree with TRBD1. The CDR3 length is 16 residues. Germline V gene lookup returns CDR1 SGHNT and CDR2 YYREEE (reference sequence). Trimming removed 5 bases from V and 5 bases from J; junction bases left unmatched: 10. The CDR3 DNA sequence: TGTGCCAGCAGTACCTGGGACAGGGTGGATACCGGGGAGCTGTTTTTT. The encoded protein is CASSTWDRVDTGELFF.

The rearrangement uses TRBV12-3 or TRBV12-4 and TRBJ2-3; D gene ambiguous. CDR3 length: 12 amino acids. V shed 2 bases and J shed 7 bases, with 7 bases lying between them. CDR3: CASSLNPNTQYF. In DNA, the CDR3 is TGTGCCAGCAGTTTAAATCCAAATACGCAGTATTTT.

This chain links TRBV13 with TRBJ1-2; 8 nucleotides align to TRBD1. The CDR3 has 14 residues. From germline, CDR1 is PRHDT and CDR2 FYEKMQ (reference sequence). The J segment lost 4 bases and the V segment lost 5 bases, leaving 6 bases of the junction unmatched. DNA for the CDR3: TGTGCCAGCAGCATTCCGGGACAGGTCTATGGCTACACCTTC. Translated, it gives CASSIPGQVYGYTF.

The CDR3 here is CASSSPGQKGTQYF. CDR3 coding DNA: TGTGCCAGCAGCTCCCCGGGACAGAAGGGGACCCAGTACTTC. This rearrangement joins TRBV7-2 to TRBJ2-5, with TRBD1 matching over 7 bases. Germline CDR1 SGHTA, CDR2 FQGNSA. This CDR3 contains 14 residues. The ends lost 4 bases at V and 7 bases at J; junction bases unmatched: 9.

The chain uses TRBV7-9 and TRBJ2-3, with 15 bases fitting TRBD2. This CDR3 has 19 amino acids. V trimming: 3 bases; J trimming: 2 bases; junction bases outside the gene matches: 9. Germline CDR1 is SEHNR and CDR2 is FQNEAQ (reference sequence). The CDR3 region has the DNA TGTGCCAGCAGCTTCGGACTAGCGGGAGGGCCCCGGGACACAGATACGCAGTATTTT. It codes for CASSFGLAGGPRDTDTQYF.

The chain joins TRBV19 to TRBJ2-2, with a possible D match to TRBD2 (6 bases). From germline, CDR1 is LNHDA and CDR2 SQIVND (reference sequence). V shed 1 base and J shed 8 bases, with 14 bases lying between them. The CDR3 covers 15 residues. CDR3 sequence reads: CASSIAGVSRGELFF. Written as DNA, the CDR3 is TGTGCCAGTAGTATAGCGGGGGTATCGAGGGGGGAGCTGTTTTTT.

This rearrangement joins TRBV7-2 to TRBJ1-2; the D is unclear. The CDR3 runs 13 residues. Per germline, CDR1 SGHTA and CDR2 FQGNSA. V was trimmed by 1 base and J by 3 bases, leaving 6 bases between them. The CDR3 nucleotides are TGTGCCAGCAGCTTAGACTCTGACTATGGCTACACCTTC. Translating gives CASSLDSDYGYTF.

This clone was recorded only once. The chain joins TRBV27 to TRBJ2-7; 9 bases agree with TRBD1. Germline-derived CDR1 and CDR2 are MNHEY and SMNVEV (reference sequence). Unmatched junction bases numbered 7, after V lost 2 bases and J lost 5 bases. The CDR3 length is 15 residues. CDR3 DNA: TGTGCCAGCAGTTTAGCTGGGACAGGGTACCACGAGCAGTACTTC. This gives the protein CASSLAGTGYHEQYF.

This clone was seen once. V and J are TRBV19 and TRBJ2-1, with 7 bases aligning to TRBD2. Germline-derived CDR1 and CDR2 are LNHDA and SQIVND (reference sequence). After removal of 0 bases from V and 4 bases from J, the junction contained 12 bases not matched to a gene. The CDR3 consists of 18 residues. The chain's CDR3 is CASSIDHSASGLYNEQFF. For the CDR3, the DNA is TGTGCCAGTAGTATAGATCATTCCGCTAGCGGACTGTACAATGAGCAGTTCTTC.

This clone showed up just a few times. The rearrangement uses TRBV10-3 and TRBJ2-2; 10 positions match TRBD1. This CDR3 has 15 residues. Per germline, CDR1 ENHRY and CDR2 SYGVKD. Trimming at V came to 4 bases and at J to 6 bases, leaving 5 bases not matched to a gene. In DNA form, the CDR3 reads TGTGCCATCAGTGTCGTTGGACAGGGGGCCGGGGAGCTGTTTTTT. As protein: CAISVVGQGAGELFF.

J is TRBJ2-2 and V is TRBV6-2 or TRBV6-3, with 7 bases matching TRBD2. Germline V gene sequence: CDR1 MNHEY, CDR2 SVGEGT. The CDR3 spans 19 residues. Trimming took 2 bases from V and 2 from J; bases not matched to a gene: 14. This CDR3 is CASSYSRAIPGLNTGELFF. CDR3 sequence (DNA): TGTGCCAGCAGTTACAGTCGAGCTATCCCGGGACTAAACACCGGGGAGCTGTTTTTT.

The chain recombines TRBV18 with TRBJ1-2; D gene uncertain. Trimming took off 0 bases at V and 5 bases at J, with 10 bases between the two ends. Germline V gene data show CDR1 as KGHSH and CDR2 as LQKENI. This CDR3 region has 14 residues. CDR3 nucleotides: TGTGCCAGCTCACCACCTTTCGGGGATTATGGCTACACCTTC. As protein: CASSPPFGDYGYTF.

This chain connects TRBV27 to TRBJ1-1, with 7 bases that match TRBD1. From germline, CDR1 is MNHEY and CDR2 SMNVEV (reference sequence). This CDR3 comprises 16 residues. Trimming removed 2 bases from V and 0 bases from J; junction bases left unmatched: 6. CDR3 bases: TGTGCCAGCAGTTTACTCCAGGGGGGAATGAACACTGAAGCTTTCTTT. Its translation is CASSLLQGGMNTEAFF.

The V and J genes are TRBV20-1 and TRBJ2-1; 14 bases fit TRBD2. This CDR3 contains 16 residues. In germline, CDR1 is DFQATT, CDR2 SNEGSKA (reference sequence). V lost 3 bases to trimming and J lost 10 bases; unmatched junction nucleotides: 11. The CDR3: CSASRRTSGRLEEQFF. The DNA of the CDR3 is TGCAGTGCTAGTAGGAGGACTAGCGGGAGGTTGGAAGAGCAGTTCTTC.

The chain combines TRBV6-5 with TRBJ2-7; 8 bases are shared with TRBD2. In germline, CDR1 is MNHEY, CDR2 SVGAGI. The trim removed 5 bases at V and 0 bases at J, leaving 3 bases unmatched. CDR3 length: 14 amino acids. The CDR3, as DNA: TGTGCCAGCAGTAATAGCGGGAACTCCTACGAGCAGTACTTC. As protein: CASSNSGNSYEQYF.

The gene calls are TRBV9 and TRBJ2-4; 8 nucleotides agree with TRBD1. The CDR3 is made up of 12 amino acids. The J segment lost 7 bases and the V segment lost 3 bases, leaving 0 bases of the junction unmatched. Germline V CDR1 and CDR2: SGDLS, YYNGEE. The CDR3 DNA is TGTGCCAGCAGCGGGGACAGGAACATTCAGTACTTC. Its translation is CASSGDRNIQYF.

The chain links TRBV25-1 to TRBJ1-6; D is undetermined. The ends were cut back, 0 bases at V and 7 bases at J, with 10 bases in the middle. This CDR3 has 15 residues. Germline values: CDR1 MGHDK, CDR2 SYGVNS. For the CDR3, the DNA is TGTGCCAGCAGTGAATATCAAGCCCGGAATTCACCCCTCCACTTT. This codes for CASSEYQARNSPLHF.

This clone was seen just once. J is TRBJ2-7 and V is TRBV6-2 or TRBV6-3, with D hard to call. This CDR3 has 11 residues. Germline-derived CDR1 and CDR2 are MNHEY and SVGEGT. With 6 bases removed from V and 6 bases from J, the gap between germline ends came to 9 bases. As DNA, the CDR3 is TGTGCCAGCAGCCCCTCGCGCGAGCAGTACTTC. It is translated as CASSPSREQYF.

The chain is built from TRBV7-9 and TRBJ1-2; possible D gene TRBD1, 5 bases. CDR1 and CDR2 from the germline V gene are SEHNR and FQNEAQ (reference sequence). The CDR3 has 18 residues. The V end was cut by 4 bases, the J end by 5 bases, with 26 bases between. The CDR3 loop reads CASSSDIPWGISGYGYTF. DNA for the CDR3: TGTGCCAGCAGCTCCGACATCCCCTGGGGGATTAGCGGGTATGGCTACACCTTC. The complete variable domain, with remaining parts taken from reference TRBV7-9 and TRBJ1-2, reads DTGVSQNPRHKITKRGQNVTFRCDPISEHNRLYWYRQTLGQGPEFLTYFQNEAQLEKSRLLSDRFSAERPKGSFSTLEIQRTEQGDSAMYLCASSSDIPWGISGYGYTFGSGTRLTVV.

This sequence joins TRBV7-2 and TRBJ2-1, with 9 bases aligning to TRBD2. Trimming took 5 bases from V and 4 from J; bases not matched to a gene: 6. Germline V CDR1 and CDR2: SGHTA, FQGNSA. The CDR3 is 15 amino acids. The DNA for the CDR3 is TGTGCCAGCAGCCCAGGACTAGCGACATACAATGAGCAGTTCTTC. Translated: CASSPGLATYNEQFF.

There are a few counts of this clone. The genes are TRBV11-2 and TRBJ2-2; 7 bases match TRBD1. The CDR3 covers 15 residues. The germline V gene encodes CDR1 SGHAT and CDR2 FQNNGV. V lost 4 bases to trimming and J lost 8 bases; unmatched junction nucleotides: 10. In DNA, the CDR3 is TGTGCCAGCAGCTCATACAGGGGCATGAAGGGGGAGCTGTTTTTT. Translation gives CASSSYRGMKGELFF.

The rearrangement uses TRBV12-5 and TRBJ2-3; D uncertain. This CDR3 region has 13 residues. The germline V gene encodes CDR1 LGHNT and CDR2 FRNRAP. The V end lost 3 bases, the J end lost 0 bases, and 4 bases lay between the germline ends. Written as DNA, the CDR3 is TGTGCTAGTGGTTTCAGTAGCACAGATACGCAGTATTTT. Protein sequence: CASGFSSTDTQYF. The variable domain in full, completed from reference TRBV12-5 and TRBJ2-3, reads DARVTQTPRHKVTEMGQEVTMRCQPILGHNTVFWYRQTMMQGLELLAYFRNRAPLDDSGMPKDRFSAEMPDATLATLKIQPSEPRDSAVYFCASGFSSTDTQYFGPGTRLTVL.

This clone occurred a few times. The chain combines TRBV2 with TRBJ1-3; unclear D gene. CDR3 length: 13 amino acids. CDR1 is SNHLY, CDR2 FYNNEI, per germline. V lost 7 bases, J lost 0 bases, and 7 bases lay in between. For the CDR3, the DNA is TGTGCCAGCAACAGCCTCTCTGGAAACACCATATATTTT. This sequence encodes CASNSLSGNTIYF. The entire variable domain, with the rest obtained from reference TRBV2 and TRBJ1-3, is as follows: EPEVTQTPSHQVTQMGQEVILRCVPISNHLYFYWYRQILGQKVEFLVSFYNNEISEKSEIFDDQFSVERPDGSNFTLKIRSTKLEDSAMYFCASNSLSGNTIYFGEGSWLTVV.

The chain is built from TRBV19 and TRBJ1-1; D perhaps matches TRBD1 (5 bases). The V gene's germline CDR1 is LNHDA and CDR2 SQIVND (reference sequence). This CDR3 has 14 amino acids. The ends were cut back, 3 bases at V and 3 bases at J, with 11 bases in the middle. The CDR3 reads CASSMPRVDTEAFF. CDR3 nucleotide sequence: TGTGCCAGTAGTATGCCCAGGGTTGACACTGAAGCTTTCTTT.

The gene calls are TRBV10-3 and TRBJ2-6, with D possibly matching TRBD2 (5 bases). The V end was cut by 4 bases, the J end by 0 bases, with 25 bases between. Germline loops: CDR1 ENHRY, CDR2 SYGVKD. This CDR3 has 21 residues. CDR3 sequence (DNA): TGTGCCATCAGTGGAAAAGCGGCGATCGGAGTAGTTTACTCTGGGGCCAACGTCCTGACTTTC. Its protein is CAISGKAAIGVVYSGANVLTF.

This chain uses TRBV5-1 with TRBJ1-4; the match to TRBD1 covers 7 bases. Germline V gives CDR1 SGHRS, CDR2 YFSETQ. V lost 4 bases and J lost 5; bases outside the gene matches: 5. The CDR3 contains 14 residues. The CDR3 region is CASSRDSINEKLFF. In DNA form, the CDR3 reads TGCGCCAGCAGCCGGGACAGCATCAATGAAAAACTGTTTTTT.

The chain carries TRBV9 and TRBJ1-1; D gene unclear. The V gene's germline CDR1 is SGDLS and CDR2 YYNGEE. The CDR3 consists of 13 residues. Between the trimmed V and J ends, which lost 0 bases and 4 bases, there was a span of 7 bases. This CDR3 is CASSVERSTEAFF. Written as DNA, the CDR3 is TGTGCCAGCAGCGTAGAACGGAGCACTGAAGCTTTCTTT.

The chain couples TRBV5-1 to TRBJ1-2; the match to TRBD1 covers 8 bases. Germline CDR1 reads SGHRS; CDR2 reads YFSETQ. The ends lost 0 bases at V and 6 bases at J; junction bases unmatched: 10. The CDR3 has 16 amino acids. The CDR3 sequence: CASSLATAGQGNGYTF. CDR3 nucleotide sequence: TGCGCCAGCAGCTTGGCCACTGCAGGACAGGGAAATGGCTACACCTTC.

In DNA, the CDR3 is TGTGCCAGCAGCCCACAGAGTGCAACTAATGAAAAACTGTTTTTT. It specifies CASSPQSATNEKLFF. The rearrangement uses TRBV5-4 and TRBJ1-4; no definite D call. Germline assignment: CDR1 SGHNT and CDR2 YYREEE (reference sequence). The CDR3 consists of 15 residues. The V and J ends lost 4 bases and 0 bases respectively, with 10 bases between them.

This chain connects TRBV6-5 to TRBJ1-1, with TRBD1 as a possible D gene (6 bases). CDR1 is MNHEY and CDR2 is SVGAGI in the germline V gene. Trimming left V 6 bases short and J 3 bases short, with 11 bases between. This CDR3 has 13 amino acids. The CDR3 here is CASRRQEHTEAFF. CDR3 DNA sequence: TGTGCCAGCAGACGACAGGAGCACACTGAAGCTTTCTTT.

This chain connects TRBV6-5 to TRBJ2-2; TRBD2 matches at 12 bases. This CDR3 is built from 14 residues. CDR1 MNHEY and CDR2 SVGAGI come from the germline V gene. V lost 5 bases to trimming and J lost 8 bases; unmatched junction nucleotides: 3. CDR3 nucleotide sequence: TGTGCCAGCAGTCGCACTAGCGGGAGGGGGGAGCTGTTTTTT. It encodes CASSRTSGRGELFF.

This clone has just one count. The genes are TRBV29-1 and TRBJ1-2; TRBD1 matches 9 bases. The CDR3 length is 13 residues. The junction had 3 bases not matched to a gene; V was cut back by 7 bases and J by 0 bases. Per germline, CDR1 SQVTM and CDR2 ANQGSEA. CDR3 in DNA: TGCAGCGCCGGACAGGGGCCTAACTATGGCTACACCTTC. Protein: CSAGQGPNYGYTF.